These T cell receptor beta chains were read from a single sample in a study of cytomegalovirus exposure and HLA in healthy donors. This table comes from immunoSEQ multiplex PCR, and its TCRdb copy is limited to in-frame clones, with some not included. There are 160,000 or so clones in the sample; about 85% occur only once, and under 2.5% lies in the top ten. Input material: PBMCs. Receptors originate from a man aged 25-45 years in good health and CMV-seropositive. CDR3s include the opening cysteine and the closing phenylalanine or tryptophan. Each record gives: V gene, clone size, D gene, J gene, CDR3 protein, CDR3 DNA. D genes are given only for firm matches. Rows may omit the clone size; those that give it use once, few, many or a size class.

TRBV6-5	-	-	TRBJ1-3	CASSYLSSGKNTIYF	TGTGCCAGCAGTTACTTGAGCTCGGGTAAAAACACCATATATTTT
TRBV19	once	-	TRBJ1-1	CASTGGFGTEAFF	TGTGCCAGTACGGGGGGCTTCGGCACTGAAGCTTTCTTT
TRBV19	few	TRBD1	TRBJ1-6	CASTDRTALANSPLHF	TGTGCCAGTACGGACAGGACCGCCTTGGCCAATTCACCCCTCCACTTT
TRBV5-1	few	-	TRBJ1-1	CASRSQGSDTEAFF	TGCGCCAGCAGGTCCCAGGGCTCTGACACTGAAGCTTTCTTT
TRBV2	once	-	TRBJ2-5	CASRGGLIVPQYF	TGTGCCAGCAGGGGGGGACTGATAGTGCCCCAGTACTTC
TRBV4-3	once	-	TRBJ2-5	CASSQGGGRETQYF	TGCGCCAGCAGCCAAGGGGGGGGCAGGGAGACCCAGTACTTC
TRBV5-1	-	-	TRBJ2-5	CASSFGAEETQYF	TGCGCCAGCAGCTTTGGAGCCGAAGAGACCCAGTACTTC
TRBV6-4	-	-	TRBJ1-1	CASSETVNTEAFF	TGTGCCAGCAGTGAGACAGTTAACACTGAAGCTTTCTTT
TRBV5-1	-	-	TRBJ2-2	CASSLPSPKELFF	TGCGCCAGCAGCTTGCCTAGCCCGAAGGAGCTGTTTTTT
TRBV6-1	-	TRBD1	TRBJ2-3	CASSEDRVSTDTQYF	TGTGCCAGCAGTGAGGACAGGGTCAGCACAGATACGCAGTATTTT
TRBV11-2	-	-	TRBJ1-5	CASSSLPQGLGNQPQHF	TGTGCCAGCAGCTCTTTACCCCAGGGCTTGGGCAATCAGCCCCAGCATTTT
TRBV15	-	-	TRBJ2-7	CATSRDHYEQYF	TGTGCCACCAGCAGAGACCACTACGAGCAGTACTTC
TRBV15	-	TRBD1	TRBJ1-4	CATSGGTAGNEKLFF	TGTGCCACCAGCGGGGGGACAGCCGGCAATGAAAAACTGTTTTTT
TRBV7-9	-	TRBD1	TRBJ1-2	CASSAGGDGYTF	TGTGCCAGCAGCGCAGGGGGCGATGGCTACACCTTC
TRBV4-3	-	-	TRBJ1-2	CASSQDLIDYLDYGYTF	TGCGCCAGCAGCCAAGATTTGATAGACTACCTAGACTATGGCTACACCTTC
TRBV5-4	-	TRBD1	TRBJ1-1	CASSIRDRGFMNTEAFF	TGTGCCAGCAGCATCCGGGACAGGGGGTTCATGAACACTGAAGCTTTCTTT
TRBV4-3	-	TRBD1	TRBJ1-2	CASSQDLVDYEGAMSYTF	TGCGCCAGCAGCCAAGATTTAGTGGACTACGAGGGGGCTATGAGCTACACCTTC
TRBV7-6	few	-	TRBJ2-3	CASSLEQAVKYF	TGTGCCAGCAGCTTAGAACAGGCCGTTAAGTATTTT
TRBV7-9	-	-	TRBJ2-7	CASSSYRTKDRLYEQYF	TGTGCCAGCAGCTCGTACAGGACCAAAGACCGACTTTACGAGCAGTACTTC
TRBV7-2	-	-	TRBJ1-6	CASRETVNSPLHF	TGTGCCAGCAGGGAGACAGTTAATTCACCCCTCCACTTT
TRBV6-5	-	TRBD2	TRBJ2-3	CASSLTSGGDTQYF	TGTGCCAGCAGCTTGACTAGCGGGGGAGATACGCAGTATTTT
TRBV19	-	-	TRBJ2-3	CASRVAGRSDTQYF	TGTGCCAGTAGAGTGGCAGGGAGGTCGGATACGCAGTATTTT
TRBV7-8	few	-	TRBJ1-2	CASSSPAQGNYGYTF	TGTGCCAGCAGCTCCCCAGCGCAGGGCAACTATGGCTACACCTTC
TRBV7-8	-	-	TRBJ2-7	CASSPSSHEQYF	TGTGCCAGCAGCCCGTCCTCCCACGAGCAGTACTTC
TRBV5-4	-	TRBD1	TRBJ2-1	CASSLDGIGGAYNEQFF	TGTGCCAGCAGCTTGGATGGAATAGGGGGCGCTTACAATGAGCAGTTCTTC
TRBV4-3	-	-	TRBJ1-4	CASSQDWGDEKLFF	TGCGCCAGCAGCCAAGATTGGGGGGATGAAAAACTGTTTTTT
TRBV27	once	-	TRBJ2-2	CASTEWNTGELFF	TGTGCCAGTACTGAGTGGAACACCGGGGAGCTGTTTTTT